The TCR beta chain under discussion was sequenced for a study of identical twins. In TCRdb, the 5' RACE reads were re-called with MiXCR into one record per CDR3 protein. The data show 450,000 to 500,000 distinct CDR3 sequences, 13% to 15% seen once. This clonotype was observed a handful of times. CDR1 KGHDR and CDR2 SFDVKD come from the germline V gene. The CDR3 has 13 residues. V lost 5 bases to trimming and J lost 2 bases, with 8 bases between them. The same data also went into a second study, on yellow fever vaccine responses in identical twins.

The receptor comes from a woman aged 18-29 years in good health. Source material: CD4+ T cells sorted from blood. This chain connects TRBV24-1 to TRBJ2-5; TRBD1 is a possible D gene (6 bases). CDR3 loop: CATSGRGQETQYF. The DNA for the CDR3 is TGTGCCACCAGTGGCAGGGGTCAAGAGACCCAGTACTTC.